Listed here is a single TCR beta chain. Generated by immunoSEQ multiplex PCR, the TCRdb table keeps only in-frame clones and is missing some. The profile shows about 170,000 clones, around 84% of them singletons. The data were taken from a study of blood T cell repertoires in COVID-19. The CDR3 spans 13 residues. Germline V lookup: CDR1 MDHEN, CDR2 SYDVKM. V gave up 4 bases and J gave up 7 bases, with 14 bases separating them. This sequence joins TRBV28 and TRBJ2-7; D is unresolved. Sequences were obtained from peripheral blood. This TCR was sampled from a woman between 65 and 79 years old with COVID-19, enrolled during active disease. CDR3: CASSSTSVGEQYF. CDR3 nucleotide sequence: TGTGCCAGCAGTTCTACATCCGTCGGGGAGCAGTACTTC.